This T cell receptor (beta chain) was recovered during a study of cytomegalovirus exposure and HLA in healthy donors. Study-wide points: Immune exposure data for these donors was limited to CMV serostatus.

Worth noting for this clone: Its antigen is not identified.

60 Vbeta and 13 Jbeta primers were used in PCR. Only in-frame clones appear in the TCRdb table, and some are missing; sequencing was by immunoSEQ multiplex PCR. The sample holds 120,000 to 150,000 clones, almost 80% seen once. The CDR3 totals 14 residues. Germline V lookup: CDR1 SGHRS, CDR2 YFSETQ. Trimming pared 0 bases from V and 4 bases from J, leaving 10 bases between. This sequence originates from a man aged 18-30 years in good health and CMV-seronegative. The chain joins TRBV5-1 to TRBJ1-2; D is possibly TRBD1 (5 bases). The specimen sequenced was PBMCs. Here the CDR3 reads CASSLGGGVYGYTF. In DNA, the CDR3 is TGCGCCAGCAGCTTGGGTGGAGGGGTCTATGGCTACACCTTC.